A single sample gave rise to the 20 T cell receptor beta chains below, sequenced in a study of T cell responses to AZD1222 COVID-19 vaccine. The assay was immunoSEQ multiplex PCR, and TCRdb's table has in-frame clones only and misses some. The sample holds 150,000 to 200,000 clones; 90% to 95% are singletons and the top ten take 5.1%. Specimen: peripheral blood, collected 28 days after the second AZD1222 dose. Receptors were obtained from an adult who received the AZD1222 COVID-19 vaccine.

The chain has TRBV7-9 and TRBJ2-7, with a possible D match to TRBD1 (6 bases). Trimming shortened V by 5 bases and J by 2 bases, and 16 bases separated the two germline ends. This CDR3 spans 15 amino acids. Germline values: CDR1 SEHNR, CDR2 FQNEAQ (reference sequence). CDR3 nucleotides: TGTGCCAGCAGCGAGCCGGGACACCCCACCTACGAGCAGTACTTC. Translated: CASSEPGHPTYEQYF.

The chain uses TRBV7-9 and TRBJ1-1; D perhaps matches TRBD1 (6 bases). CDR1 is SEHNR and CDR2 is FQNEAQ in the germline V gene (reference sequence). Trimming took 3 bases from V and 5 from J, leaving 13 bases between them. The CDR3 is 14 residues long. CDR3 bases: TGTGCCAGCAGCTTCACAGGGTTAAGAACTGAAGCTTTCTTT. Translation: CASSFTGLRTEAFF.

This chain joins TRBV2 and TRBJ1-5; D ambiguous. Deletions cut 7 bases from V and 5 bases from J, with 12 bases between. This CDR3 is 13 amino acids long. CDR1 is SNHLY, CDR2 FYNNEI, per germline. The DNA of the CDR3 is TGTGCCAGCATGAGGGAGGGCCATCAGCCCCAGCATTTT. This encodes CASMREGHQPQHF.

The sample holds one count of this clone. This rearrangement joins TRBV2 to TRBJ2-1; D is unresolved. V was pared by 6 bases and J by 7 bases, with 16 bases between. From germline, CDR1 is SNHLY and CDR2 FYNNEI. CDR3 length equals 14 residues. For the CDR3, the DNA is TGTGCCAGCAGCCCTCCGTTTGGGCGGAATGAGCAGTTCTTC. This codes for CASSPPFGRNEQFF.

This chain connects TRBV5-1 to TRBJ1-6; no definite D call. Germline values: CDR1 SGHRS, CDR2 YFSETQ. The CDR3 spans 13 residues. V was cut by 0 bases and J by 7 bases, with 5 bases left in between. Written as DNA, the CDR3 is TGCGCCAGCAGCTTGGCCGAGAATTCACCCCTCCACTTT. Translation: CASSLAENSPLHF.

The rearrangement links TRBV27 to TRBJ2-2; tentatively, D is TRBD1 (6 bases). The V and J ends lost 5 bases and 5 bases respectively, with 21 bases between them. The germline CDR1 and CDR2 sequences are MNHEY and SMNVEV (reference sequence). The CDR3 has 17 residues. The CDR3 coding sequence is TGTGCCAGCAGTGTCACTATACAGGGAGTGGGGACCGGGGAGCTGTTTTTT. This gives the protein CASSVTIQGVGTGELFF.

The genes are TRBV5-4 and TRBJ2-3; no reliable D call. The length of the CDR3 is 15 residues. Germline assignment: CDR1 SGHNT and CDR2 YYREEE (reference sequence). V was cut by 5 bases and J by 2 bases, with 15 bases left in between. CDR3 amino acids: CASRPRGQITDTQYF. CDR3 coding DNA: TGTGCCAGCAGGCCTCGTGGGCAGATCACAGATACGCAGTATTTT.

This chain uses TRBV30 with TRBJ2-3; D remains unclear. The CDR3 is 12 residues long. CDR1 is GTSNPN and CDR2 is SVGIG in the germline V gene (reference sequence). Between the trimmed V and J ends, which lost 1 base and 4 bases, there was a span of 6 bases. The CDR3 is CAWSDSPDTQYF. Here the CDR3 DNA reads TGTGCCTGGAGTGATAGCCCAGATACGCAGTATTTT.

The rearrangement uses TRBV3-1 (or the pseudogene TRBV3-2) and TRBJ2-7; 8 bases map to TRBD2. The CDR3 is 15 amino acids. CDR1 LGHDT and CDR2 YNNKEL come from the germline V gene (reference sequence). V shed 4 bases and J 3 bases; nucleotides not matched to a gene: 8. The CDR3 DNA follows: TGTGCCAGCAGCCGGGCTCTAACTAGCGGCTACGAGCAGTACTTC. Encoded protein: CASSRALTSGYEQYF.

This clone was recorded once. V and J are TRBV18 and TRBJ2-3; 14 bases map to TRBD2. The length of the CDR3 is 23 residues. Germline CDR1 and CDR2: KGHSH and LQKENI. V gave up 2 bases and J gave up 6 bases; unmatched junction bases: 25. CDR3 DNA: TGTGCCAGCTCACCAGGTGGATTTGGCGACTCCCCGACTAGCGGGAGGGTGATGGATACGCAGTATTTT. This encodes CASSPGGFGDSPTSGRVMDTQYF. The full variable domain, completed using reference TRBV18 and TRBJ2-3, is NAGVMQNPRHLVRRRGQEARLRCSPMKGHSHVYWYRQLPEEGLKFMVYLQKENIIDESGMPKERFSAEFPKEGPSILRIQQVVRGDSAAYFCASSPGGFGDSPTSGRVMDTQYFGPGTRLTVL.

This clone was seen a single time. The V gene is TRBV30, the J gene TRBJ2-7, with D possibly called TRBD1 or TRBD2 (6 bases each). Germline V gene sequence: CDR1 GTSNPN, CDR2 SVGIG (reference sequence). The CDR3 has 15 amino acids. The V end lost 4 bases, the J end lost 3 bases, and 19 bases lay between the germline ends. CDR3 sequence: CAWTARGRVRYEQYF. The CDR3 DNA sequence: TGTGCCTGGACCGCCCGGGGGCGGGTACGCTACGAGCAGTACTTC.

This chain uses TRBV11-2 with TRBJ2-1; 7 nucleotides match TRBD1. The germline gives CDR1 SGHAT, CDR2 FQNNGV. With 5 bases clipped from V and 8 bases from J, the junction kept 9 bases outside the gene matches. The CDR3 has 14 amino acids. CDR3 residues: CASSAGTVIDEQFF. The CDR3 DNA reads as TGTGCCAGCAGCGCCGGGACAGTAATCGATGAGCAGTTCTTC. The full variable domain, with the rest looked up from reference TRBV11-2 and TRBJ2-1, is EAGVAQSPRYKIIEKRQSVAFWCNPISGHATLYWYQQILGQGPKLLIQFQNNGVVDDSQLPKDRFSAERLKGVDSTLKIQPAKLEDSAVYLCASSAGTVIDEQFFGPGTRLTVL.

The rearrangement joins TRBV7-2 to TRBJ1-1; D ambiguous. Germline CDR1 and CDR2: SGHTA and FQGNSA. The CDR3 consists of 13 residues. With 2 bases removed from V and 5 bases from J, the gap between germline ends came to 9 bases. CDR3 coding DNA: TGTGCCAGCAGCTTAATTGTGGGTACTGAAGCTTTCTTT. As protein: CASSLIVGTEAFF.

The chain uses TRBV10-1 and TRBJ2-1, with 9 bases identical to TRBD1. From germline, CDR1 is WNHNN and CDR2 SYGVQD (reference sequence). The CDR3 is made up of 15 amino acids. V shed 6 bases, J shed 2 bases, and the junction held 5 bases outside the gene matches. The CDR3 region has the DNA TGCGCCAGCAGCCTCCGGGACAGGGCCTACAATGAGCAGTTCTTC. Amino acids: CASSLRDRAYNEQFF.

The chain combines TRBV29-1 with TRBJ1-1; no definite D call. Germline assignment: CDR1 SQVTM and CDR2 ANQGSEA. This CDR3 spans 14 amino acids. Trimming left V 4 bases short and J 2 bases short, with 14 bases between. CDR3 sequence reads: CSVVGQRSNTEAFF. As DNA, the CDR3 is TGCAGCGTTGTAGGCCAACGAAGTAACACTGAAGCTTTCTTT.

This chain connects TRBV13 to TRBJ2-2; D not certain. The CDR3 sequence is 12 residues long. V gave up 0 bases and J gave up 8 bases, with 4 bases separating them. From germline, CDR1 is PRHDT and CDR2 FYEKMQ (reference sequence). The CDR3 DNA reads TGTGCCAGCAGCTTAGGGACGGGGGAGCTGTTTTTT. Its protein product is CASSLGTGELFF.

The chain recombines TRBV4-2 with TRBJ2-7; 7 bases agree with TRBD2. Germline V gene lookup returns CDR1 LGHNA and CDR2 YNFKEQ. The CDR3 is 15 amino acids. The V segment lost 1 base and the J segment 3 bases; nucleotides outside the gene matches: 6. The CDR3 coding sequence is TGTGCCAGCAGCCAAGTGGCTAGCGGAGGCTACGAGCAGTACTTC. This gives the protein CASSQVASGGYEQYF.

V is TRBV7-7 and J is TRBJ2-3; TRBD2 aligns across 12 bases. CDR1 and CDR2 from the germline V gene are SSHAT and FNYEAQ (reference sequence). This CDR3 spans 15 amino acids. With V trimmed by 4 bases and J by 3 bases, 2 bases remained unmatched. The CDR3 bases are TGTGCCAGCAGCTCCACTAGCGGGAGGACAGATACGCAGTATTTT. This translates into CASSSTSGRTDTQYF.

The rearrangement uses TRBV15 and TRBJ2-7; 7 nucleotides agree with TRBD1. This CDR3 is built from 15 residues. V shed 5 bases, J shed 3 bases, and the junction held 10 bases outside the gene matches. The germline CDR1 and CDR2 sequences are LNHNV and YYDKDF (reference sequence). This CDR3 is CATSGTERGHYEQYF. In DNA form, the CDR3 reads TGTGCCACCAGCGGAACAGAAAGGGGGCACTACGAGCAGTACTTC.

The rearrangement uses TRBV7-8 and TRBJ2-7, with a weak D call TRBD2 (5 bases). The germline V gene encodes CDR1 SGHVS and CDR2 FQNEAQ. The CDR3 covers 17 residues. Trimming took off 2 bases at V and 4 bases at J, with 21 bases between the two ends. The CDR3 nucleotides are TGTGCCAGCAGCTTAAACCCCGCGGCCGGAGGAGGTTACGAGCAGTACTTC. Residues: CASSLNPAAGGGYEQYF.